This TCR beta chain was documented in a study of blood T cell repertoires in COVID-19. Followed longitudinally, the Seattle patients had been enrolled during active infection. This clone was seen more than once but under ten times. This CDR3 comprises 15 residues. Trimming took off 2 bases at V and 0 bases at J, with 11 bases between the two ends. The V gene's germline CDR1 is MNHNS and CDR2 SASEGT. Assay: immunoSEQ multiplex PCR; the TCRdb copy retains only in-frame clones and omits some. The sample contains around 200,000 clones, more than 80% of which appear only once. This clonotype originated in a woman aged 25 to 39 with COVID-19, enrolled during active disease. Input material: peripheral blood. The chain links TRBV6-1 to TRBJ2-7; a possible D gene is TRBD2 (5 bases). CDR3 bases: TGTGCCAGCAGTGAAAGGAGGCAGAACTCCTACGAGCAGTACTTC. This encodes CASSERRQNSYEQYF.